The present entry profiles one TCR beta chain with its context. This clonotype was recorded a few times. Its antigen remains unidentified. The record has no base qualities; no much larger clone is one base away. Systemically healthy Caucasian individuals from Russia, approximately 39 in total and aged about 6 to 95 years, were included as donors. Approximately 10 milliliters of peripheral blood were collected from each donor into EDTA-treated Vacutainer tubes. Ficoll-Paque density-gradient centrifugation was used to isolate PBMCs, with at least 6 million per sample. Trizol reagent was used to extract total RNA from the PBMCs, yielding at least 6 micrograms per sample. For every donor, an aliquot of PBMCs went through flow cytometry to measure the percentages of naive CD45RAhigh/CD27high T cells. The library was produced with 5' RACE. The instrument was an Illumina HiSeq 2500. A second PCR of about 7 to 12 cycles was run with a J-beta primer mix and a sample-barcoded 5' primer. A template-switch 5' adaptor carrying 12 random nucleotides introduced a unique molecular identifier onto each TCR beta cDNA molecule. Each sample yielded at least 2.5 million CDR3-containing paired-end reads. All of the RNA was converted into first-strand cDNA using the Mint cDNA synthesis kit, with a TRBC-specific oligonucleotide serving as the primer. After uracil-DNA glycosylase treatment, a first 18-cycle PCR used universal primers M1SS and BC2_uni_R on all cDNA. In the paper's pipeline: Normalization of each sample was performed by random selection of 1 million high-quality reads, each carrying a distinct molecular identifier. Instead of being binned into consensus sequences, reads that shared molecular identifiers were thrown out. CDR3 identification, clonotype clustering and error correction used MiTCR with a Q25 quality threshold and the strictest error-elimination algorithm. A nonparametric unseen species model with Euler transformation was used to estimate a lower bound on total TCR beta diversity. Clones were called with MiXCR by TCRdb after fastp trimmed the public reads at Q25, and only in-frame beta chains were retained. Every CDR3 protein is listed once, alongside the most common genes and DNA of its rows. For this entry, the V and J calls and clone size follow TCRdb and not the study's own pipeline. This sample comprises 650,000 to 800,000 distinct CDR3 sequences, 45% to 60% of them detected only once. Jointly, the top ten make up approximately 15% of the sample.

The data originate from a study of blood T cells in healthy people across ages (dated by TCRdb to the mid-2010s). About the study as a whole: In model experiments, template switching captured roughly one uniquely barcoded TCR beta cDNA molecule for every two T cells. The study measured age-related changes in TCR beta repertoire diversity using deep sequencing normalized with unique cDNA molecular identifiers. Four age groups were formed from the donors: young (average about 16 years), middle-aged (approximately 40), aged (62) and long-lived (approximately 78). Donors of different ages were randomly distributed across sequencing lanes to avoid experimental bias. Two additional independent replicas of 1 million unique cDNA reads from the same blood draw were analyzed for two donors (one aged 18 to 29 and one aged 80 or older).

The study at large found these results: Compared with the aged group, more naive CD4+ T cells, fewer expanded clones and increased TCR diversity were shown by the long-lived group, suggesting age selection. Bulk unsorted PBMC profiling prevented conclusive comparison of naive and antigen-experienced compartments. Donor CMV infection status was unknown, potentially confounding age-related changes in expanded clonotypes. As age increased, observed TCR beta diversity per million T cells dropped in a roughly linear way, and a significant reduction was already evident by age 40. The percentage of naive T cells measured by flow cytometry correlated strongly with observed TCR beta diversity. Estimates of total diversity from one million sequenced T cells were regarded as lower bounds and underestimates.

CDR1 MGHRA and CDR2 YSYEKL were looked up in the germline V gene. The CDR3 goes from the cysteine to the phenylalanine over 16 residues. CDR3 DNA only is kept here, 48 bases in frame from base 1. Trimming accounts for 4 bases at V and 3 bases at J, while the number of junction bases matched to no gene is 11. This receptor was obtained from a woman aged 80 or over in good health. Input material: blood. Recombination linked TRBV4-1 to TRBJ2-7, and TRBD1 matches 8 of the central bases. The DNA reads as follows: TGCGCCAGCAGCCTACGAGTGGGACAGGAGAACTACGAGCAGTACTTC. Its protein reads: CASSLRVGQENYEQYF.